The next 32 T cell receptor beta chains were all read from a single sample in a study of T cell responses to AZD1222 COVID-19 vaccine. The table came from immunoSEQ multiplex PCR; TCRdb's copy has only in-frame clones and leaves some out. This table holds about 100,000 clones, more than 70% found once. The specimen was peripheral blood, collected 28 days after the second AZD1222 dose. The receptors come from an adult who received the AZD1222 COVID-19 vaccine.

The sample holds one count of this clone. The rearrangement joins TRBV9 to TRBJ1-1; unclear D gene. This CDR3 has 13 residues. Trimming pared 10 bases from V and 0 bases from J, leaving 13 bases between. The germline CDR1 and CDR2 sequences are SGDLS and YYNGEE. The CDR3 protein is CASRREMNTEAFF. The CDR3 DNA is TGTGCCTCCCGGAGGGAAATGAACACTGAAGCTTTCTTT.

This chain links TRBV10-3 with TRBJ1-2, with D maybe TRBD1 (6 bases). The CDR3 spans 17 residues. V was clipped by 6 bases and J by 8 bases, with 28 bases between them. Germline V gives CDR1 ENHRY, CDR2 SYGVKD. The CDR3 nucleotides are TGTGCCATCAGGACCGCACTCTTTCTCAGGGGAGCGGGCGGCTACACCTTC. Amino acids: CAIRTALFLRGAGGYTF.

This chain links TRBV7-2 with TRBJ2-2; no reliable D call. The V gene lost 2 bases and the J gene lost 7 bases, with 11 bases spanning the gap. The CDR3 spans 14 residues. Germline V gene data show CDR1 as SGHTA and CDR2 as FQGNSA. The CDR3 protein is CASSLSGPLGELFF. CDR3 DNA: TGTGCCAGCAGCTTATCGGGTCCTCTCGGGGAGCTGTTTTTT.

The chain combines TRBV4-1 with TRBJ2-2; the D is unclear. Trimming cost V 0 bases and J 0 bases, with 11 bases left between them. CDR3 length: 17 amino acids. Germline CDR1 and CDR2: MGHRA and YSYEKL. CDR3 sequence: CASSQEGFPANTGELFF. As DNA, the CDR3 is TGCGCCAGCAGCCAAGAGGGCTTCCCCGCGAACACCGGGGAGCTGTTTTTT.

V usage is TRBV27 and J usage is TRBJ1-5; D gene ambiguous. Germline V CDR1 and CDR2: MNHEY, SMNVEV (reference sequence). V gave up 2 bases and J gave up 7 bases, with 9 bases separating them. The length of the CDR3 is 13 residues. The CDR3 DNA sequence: TGTGCCAGCAGTTTAGCGGGTACCCAGCCCCAGCATTTT. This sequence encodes CASSLAGTQPQHF.

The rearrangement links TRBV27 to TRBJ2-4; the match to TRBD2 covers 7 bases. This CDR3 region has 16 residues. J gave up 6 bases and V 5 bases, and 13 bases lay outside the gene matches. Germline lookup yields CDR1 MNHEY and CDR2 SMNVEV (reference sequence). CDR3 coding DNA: TGTGCCAGCAGTCTAAGTGGGCGGGAGCTCGGAAACATTCAGTACTTC. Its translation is CASSLSGRELGNIQYF.

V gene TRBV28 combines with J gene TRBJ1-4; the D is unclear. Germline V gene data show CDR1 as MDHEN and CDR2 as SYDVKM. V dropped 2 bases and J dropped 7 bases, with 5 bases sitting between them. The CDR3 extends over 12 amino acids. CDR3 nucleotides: TGTGCCAGCAGTTTAGGCGGTGAAAAACTGTTTTTT. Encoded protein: CASSLGGEKLFF.

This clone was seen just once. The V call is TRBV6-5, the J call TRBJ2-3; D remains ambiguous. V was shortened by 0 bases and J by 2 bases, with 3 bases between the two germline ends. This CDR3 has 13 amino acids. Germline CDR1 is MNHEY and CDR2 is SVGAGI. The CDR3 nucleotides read TGTGCCAGCAGTTACTCTGTCACAGATACGCAGTATTTT. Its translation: CASSYSVTDTQYF.

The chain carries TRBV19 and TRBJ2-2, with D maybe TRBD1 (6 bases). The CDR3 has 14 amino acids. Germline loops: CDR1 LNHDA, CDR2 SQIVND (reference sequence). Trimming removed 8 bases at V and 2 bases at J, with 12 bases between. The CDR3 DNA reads TGTGCCAGTCGTACAGGGCTAAACACCGGGGAGCTGTTTTTT. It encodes CASRTGLNTGELFF.

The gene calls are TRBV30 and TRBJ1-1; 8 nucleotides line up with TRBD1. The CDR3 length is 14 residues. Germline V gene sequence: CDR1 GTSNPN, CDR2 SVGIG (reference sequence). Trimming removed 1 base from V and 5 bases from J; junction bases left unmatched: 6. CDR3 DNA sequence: TGTGCCTGGAGTGGGACAGGGAGGGAGACTGAAGCTTTCTTT. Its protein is CAWSGTGRETEAFF.

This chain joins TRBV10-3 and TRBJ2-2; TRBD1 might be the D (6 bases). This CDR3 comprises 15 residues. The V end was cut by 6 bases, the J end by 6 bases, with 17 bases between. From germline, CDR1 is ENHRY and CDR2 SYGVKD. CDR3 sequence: CAIRGSQGIPGELFF. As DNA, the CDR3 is TGTGCCATCAGGGGATCACAGGGAATACCCGGGGAGCTGTTTTTT.

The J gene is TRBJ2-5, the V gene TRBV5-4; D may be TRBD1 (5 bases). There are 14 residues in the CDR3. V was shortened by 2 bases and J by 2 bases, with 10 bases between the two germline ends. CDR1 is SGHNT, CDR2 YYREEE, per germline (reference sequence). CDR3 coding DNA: TGTGCCAGCAGCTTAGAGACAGCTCAAGAGACCCAGTACTTC. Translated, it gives CASSLETAQETQYF.

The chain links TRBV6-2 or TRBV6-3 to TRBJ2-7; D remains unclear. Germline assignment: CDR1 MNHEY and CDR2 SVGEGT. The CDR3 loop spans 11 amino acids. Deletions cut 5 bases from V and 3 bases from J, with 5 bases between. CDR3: CASSPYYEQYF. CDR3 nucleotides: TGTGCCAGCAGTCCCTACTACGAGCAGTACTTC.

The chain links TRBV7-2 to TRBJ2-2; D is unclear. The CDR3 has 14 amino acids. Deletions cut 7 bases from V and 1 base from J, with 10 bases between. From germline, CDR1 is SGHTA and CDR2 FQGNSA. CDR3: CASNEPGNTGELFF. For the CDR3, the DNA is TGTGCCAGCAACGAACCGGGGAACACCGGGGAGCTGTTTTTT. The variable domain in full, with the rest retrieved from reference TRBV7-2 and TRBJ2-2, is GAGVSQSPSNKVTEKGKDVELRCDPISGHTALYWYRQSLGQGLEFLIYFQGNSAPDKSGLPSDRFSAERTGGSVSTLTIQRTQQEDSAVYLCASNEPGNTGELFFGEGSRLTVL.

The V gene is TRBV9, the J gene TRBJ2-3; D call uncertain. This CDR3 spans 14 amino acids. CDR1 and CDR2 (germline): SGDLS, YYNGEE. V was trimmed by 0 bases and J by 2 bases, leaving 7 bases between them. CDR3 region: CASSVDDNTDTQYF. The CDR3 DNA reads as TGTGCCAGCAGCGTAGATGACAACACAGATACGCAGTATTTT.

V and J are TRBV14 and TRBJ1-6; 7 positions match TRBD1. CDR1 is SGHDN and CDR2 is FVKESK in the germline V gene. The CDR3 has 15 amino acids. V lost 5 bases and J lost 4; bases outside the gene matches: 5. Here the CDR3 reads CASSTGTAYNSPLHF. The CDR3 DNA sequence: TGTGCCAGCAGCACCGGGACAGCGTATAATTCACCCCTCCACTTT.

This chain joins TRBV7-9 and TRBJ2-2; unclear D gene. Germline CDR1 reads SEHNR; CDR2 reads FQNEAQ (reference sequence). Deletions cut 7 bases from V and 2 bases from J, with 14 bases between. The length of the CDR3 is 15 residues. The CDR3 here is CASTKSGSNTGELFF. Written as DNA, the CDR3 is TGTGCCAGCACCAAATCGGGCTCAAACACCGGGGAGCTGTTTTTT.

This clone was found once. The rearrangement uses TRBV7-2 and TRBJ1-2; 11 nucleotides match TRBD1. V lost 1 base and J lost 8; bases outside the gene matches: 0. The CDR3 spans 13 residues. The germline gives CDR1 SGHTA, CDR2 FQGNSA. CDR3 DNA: TGTGCCAGCAGCTTAGGGACAGGGGGCGGCTACACCTTC. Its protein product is CASSLGTGGGYTF.

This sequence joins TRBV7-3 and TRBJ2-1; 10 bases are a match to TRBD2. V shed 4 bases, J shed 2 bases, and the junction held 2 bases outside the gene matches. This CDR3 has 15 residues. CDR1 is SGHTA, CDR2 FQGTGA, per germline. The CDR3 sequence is CASSSSGGTYNEQFF. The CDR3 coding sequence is TGTGCCAGCAGCTCTAGCGGGGGTACCTACAATGAGCAGTTCTTC.

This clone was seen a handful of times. CDR3 nucleotide sequence: TGTGCCAGCAGCCTACAGGGTGGCGAGCAGTTCTTC. This codes for CASSLQGGEQFF. The V gene is TRBV7-9, the J gene TRBJ2-1; possible D gene TRBD1, 6 bases. The CDR3 sequence is 12 residues long. V was trimmed by 5 bases and J by 10 bases, leaving 12 bases between them. Germline loops: CDR1 SEHNR, CDR2 FQNEAQ (reference sequence).

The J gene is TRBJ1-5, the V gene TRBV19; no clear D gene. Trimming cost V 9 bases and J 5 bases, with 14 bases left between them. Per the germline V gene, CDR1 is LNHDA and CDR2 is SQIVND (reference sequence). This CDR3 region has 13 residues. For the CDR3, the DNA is TGTGCCAGCGAAGGTGGTGTATATCAGCCCCAGCATTTT. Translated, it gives CASEGGVYQPQHF. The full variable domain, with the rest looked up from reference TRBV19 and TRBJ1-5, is DGGITQSPKYLFRKEGQNVTLSCEQNLNHDAMYWYRQDPGQGLRLIYYSQIVNDFQKGDIAEGYSVSREKKESFPLTVTSAQKNPTAFYLCASEGGVYQPQHFGDGTRLSIL.

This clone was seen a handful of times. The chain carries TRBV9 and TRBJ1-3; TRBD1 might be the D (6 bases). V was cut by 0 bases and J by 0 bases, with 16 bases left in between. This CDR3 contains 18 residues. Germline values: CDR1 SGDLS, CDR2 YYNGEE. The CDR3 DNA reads TGTGCCAGCAGCGTAGAGTCGGCAGGGGCTTACTCTGGAAACACCATATATTTT. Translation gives CASSVESAGAYSGNTIYF. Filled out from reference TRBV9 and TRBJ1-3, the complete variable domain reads DSGVTQTPKHLITATGQRVTLRCSPRSGDLSVYWYQQSLDQGLQFLIQYYNGEERAKGNILERFSAQQFPDLHSELNLSSLELGDSALYFCASSVESAGAYSGNTIYFGEGSWLTVV.

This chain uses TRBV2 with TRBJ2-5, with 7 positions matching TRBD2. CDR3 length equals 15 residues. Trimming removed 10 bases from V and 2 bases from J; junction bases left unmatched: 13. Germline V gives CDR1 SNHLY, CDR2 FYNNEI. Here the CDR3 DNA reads TGTGCCACCGATAAAGGGAGGGGCGATCAAGAGACCCAGTACTTC. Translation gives CATDKGRGDQETQYF.

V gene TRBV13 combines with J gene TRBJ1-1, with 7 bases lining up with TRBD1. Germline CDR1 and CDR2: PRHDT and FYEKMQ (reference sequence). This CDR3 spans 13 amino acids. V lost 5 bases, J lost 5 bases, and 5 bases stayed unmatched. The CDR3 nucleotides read TGTGCCAGCAGCCTCACAGGGGAGACTGAAGCTTTCTTT. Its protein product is CASSLTGETEAFF.

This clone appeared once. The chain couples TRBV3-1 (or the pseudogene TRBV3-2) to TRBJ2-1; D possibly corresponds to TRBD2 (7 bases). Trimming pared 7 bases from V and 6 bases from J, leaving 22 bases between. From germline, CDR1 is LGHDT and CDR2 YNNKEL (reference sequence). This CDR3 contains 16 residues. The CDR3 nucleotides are TGTGCCAGCACCTTAGGGGGAGGGAAAGTCATCAATGAGCAGTTCTTC. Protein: CASTLGGGKVINEQFF.

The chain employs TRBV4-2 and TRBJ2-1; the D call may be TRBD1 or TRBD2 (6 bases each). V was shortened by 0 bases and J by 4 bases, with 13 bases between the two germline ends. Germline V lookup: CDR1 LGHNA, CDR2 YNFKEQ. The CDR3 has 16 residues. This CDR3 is CASSQDEGGEYNEQFF. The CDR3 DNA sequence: TGTGCCAGCAGCCAAGATGAGGGGGGCGAATACAATGAGCAGTTCTTC.

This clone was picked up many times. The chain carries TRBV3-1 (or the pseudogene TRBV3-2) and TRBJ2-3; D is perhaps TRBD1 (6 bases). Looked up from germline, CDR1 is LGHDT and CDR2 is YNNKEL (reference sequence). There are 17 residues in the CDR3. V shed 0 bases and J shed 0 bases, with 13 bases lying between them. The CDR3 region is CASSQEGASWSTDTQYF. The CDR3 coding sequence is TGTGCCAGCAGCCAAGAGGGGGCTAGTTGGAGCACAGATACGCAGTATTTT.

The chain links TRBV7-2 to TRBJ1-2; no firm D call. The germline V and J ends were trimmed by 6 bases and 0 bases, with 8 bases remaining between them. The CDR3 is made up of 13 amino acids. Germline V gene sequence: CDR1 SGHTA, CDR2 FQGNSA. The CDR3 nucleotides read TGTGCCAGCAGTCTCAGCGCTAACTATGGCTACACCTTC. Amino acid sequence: CASSLSANYGYTF. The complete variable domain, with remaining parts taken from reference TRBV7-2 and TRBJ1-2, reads GAGVSQSPSNKVTEKGKDVELRCDPISGHTALYWYRQSLGQGLEFLIYFQGNSAPDKSGLPSDRFSAERTGGSVSTLTIQRTQQEDSAVYLCASSLSANYGYTFGSGTRLTVV.

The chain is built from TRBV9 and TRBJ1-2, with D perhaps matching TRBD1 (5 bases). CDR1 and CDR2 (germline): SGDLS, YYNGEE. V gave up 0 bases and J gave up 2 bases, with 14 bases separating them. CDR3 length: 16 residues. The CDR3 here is CASSVGVQGSNYGYTF. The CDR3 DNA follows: TGTGCCAGCAGCGTAGGGGTCCAGGGTAGCAACTATGGCTACACCTTC.

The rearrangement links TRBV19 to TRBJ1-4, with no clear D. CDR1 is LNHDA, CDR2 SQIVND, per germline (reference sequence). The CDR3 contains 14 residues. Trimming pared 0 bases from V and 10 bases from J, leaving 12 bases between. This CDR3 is CASSIDYANRKLFF. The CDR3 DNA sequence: TGTGCCAGTAGTATAGATTACGCCAATCGAAAACTGTTTTTT.

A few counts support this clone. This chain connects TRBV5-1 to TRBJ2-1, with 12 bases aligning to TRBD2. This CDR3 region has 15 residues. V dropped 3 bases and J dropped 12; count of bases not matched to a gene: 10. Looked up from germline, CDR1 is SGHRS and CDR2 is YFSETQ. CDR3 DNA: TGCGCCAGCAGCTCTGGACTAGCGGGGCCCAACGGGCAGTTCTTC. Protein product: CASSSGLAGPNGQFF.

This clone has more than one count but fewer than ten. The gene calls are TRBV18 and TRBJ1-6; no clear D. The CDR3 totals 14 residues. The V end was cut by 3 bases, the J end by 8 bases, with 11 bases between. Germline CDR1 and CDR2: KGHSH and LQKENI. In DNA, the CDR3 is TGTGCCAGCTCACCGGGCCAGTTTGATTCACCCCTCCACTTT. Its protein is CASSPGQFDSPLHF.